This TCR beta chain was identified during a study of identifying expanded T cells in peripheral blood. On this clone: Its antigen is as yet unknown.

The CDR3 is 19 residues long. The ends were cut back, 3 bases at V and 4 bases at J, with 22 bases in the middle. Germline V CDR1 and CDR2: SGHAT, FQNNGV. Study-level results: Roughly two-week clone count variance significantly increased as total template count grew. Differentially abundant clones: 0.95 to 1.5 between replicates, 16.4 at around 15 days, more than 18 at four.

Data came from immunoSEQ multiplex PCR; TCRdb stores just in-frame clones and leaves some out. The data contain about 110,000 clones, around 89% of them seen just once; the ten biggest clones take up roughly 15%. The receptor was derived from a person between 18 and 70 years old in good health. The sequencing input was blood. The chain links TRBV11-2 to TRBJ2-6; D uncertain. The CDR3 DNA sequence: TGTGCCAGCAGCTTTGCCCCGGTCGACATAAAATTGGGGGCCAACGTCCTGACTTTC. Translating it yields CASSFAPVDIKLGANVLTF.